This T cell receptor (beta chain) was retrieved from a study of shared clonotypes between healthy human individuals. Assay used: immunoSEQ multiplex PCR; TCRdb lists only in-frame clones, some missing. This sample has about 2 million clones, with over 85% found just once. CDR1 DFQATT and CDR2 SNEGSKA come from the germline V gene (reference sequence). This CDR3 has 11 amino acids. V dropped 6 bases and J dropped 10 bases, with 13 bases sitting between them. As regards this clone: Its antigen is as yet unknown.

Naive-designated CD8 cells lacked CD45RO, were positively enriched for CCR7, and omitted terminally differentiated effector memory CD45RA+ cells. Points from the study as a whole: The naive CD4 repertoires of a handful of donors were compared, and around 5% of clonotypes were shared. Lower generation probabilities were found for non-shared clonotypes than for those shared by all four donors.

The sample consisted of naive CD8+ T cells sorted from blood. The chain carries TRBV20-1 and TRBJ2-1; possible D gene TRBD2, 6 bases. The sequence was obtained from a man aged 18 to 35 in good health. CDR3 region: CSARLVYEQFF. DNA for the CDR3: TGCAGTGCCCGACTAGTTTACGAGCAGTTCTTC.